This TCR beta chain was sequenced during a study of cytotoxic CD8 clonotypes in ibrutinib-treated CLL. Overall study results and limits: Clonality increased with ibrutinib response but returned toward baseline at progression. Under therapy, public clonotypes either contracted or stayed stable, and they were uncommon.

This CDR3 spans 15 amino acids. The junction had 6 bases not matched to a gene; V was cut back by 2 bases and J by 4 bases. Germline lookup yields CDR1 KGHSH and CDR2 LQKENI. Only a few counts were recorded for this clone. No antigen is known for it. Targeted sequencing depth ranged from 1 in 200,000 to 1 in 1 million T cells. Sequencing used immunoSEQ multiplex PCR; TCRdb keeps in-frame clones, though not all of them. The repertoire has 40,000 or so clones, more than 60% of them found once; the top ten carry about 13%. The sequence was collected from a human donor with chronic lymphocytic leukemia. This sequence joins TRBV18 and TRBJ1-2; 8 nucleotides agree with TRBD1. Sequencing was performed on PBMCs, taken after 12 months of ibrutinib treatment. The CDR3: CASSPGTGFSYGYTF. The CDR3, as DNA: TGTGCCAGCTCACCAGGGACAGGCTTTAGCTATGGCTACACCTTC. The variable domain in full, completed from reference TRBV18 and TRBJ1-2, reads NAGVMQNPRHLVRRRGQEARLRCSPMKGHSHVYWYRQLPEEGLKFMVYLQKENIIDESGMPKERFSAEFPKEGPSILRIQQVVRGDSAAYFCASSPGTGFSYGYTFGSGTRLTVV.